Detailed here is one TCR beta chain. Its antigen is undetermined. The ends were cut back, 5 bases at V and 8 bases at J, with 18 bases in the middle. Germline V gene sequence: CDR1 MNHEY, CDR2 SMNVEV (reference sequence). The CDR3 totals 15 residues. The sample is drawn from a study of lymphopenia after photon versus proton radiotherapy. Study-wide results and limits: Under photons, naive T cells and diversity fell while effector/memory populations rose. Larger post-nadir TCR diversity loss correlated inversely with survival in deceased patients. After the lymphocyte nadir, photon-treated repertoires showed oligoclonal expansion, especially of CD8+ Temra cells. Better survival with proton therapy was suggested as possible, not demonstrated.

Generated by immunoSEQ multiplex PCR, the TCRdb table keeps only in-frame clones and is missing some. The repertoire consists of 25,000 to 30,000 clones, with about 87% occurring once and the leading ten covering roughly 44%. The sample here was peripheral blood, taken from a patient treated with proton-based radiotherapy. The rearrangement joins TRBV27 to TRBJ1-4; D is possibly TRBD1 (6 bases). This TCR derives from a woman in her fifties or sixties with cholangiocarcinoma. Some clones in this sample may be carry-over from other donors' samples. CDR3 in amino acids: CASSPLDRYWEKLFF. The CDR3 DNA is TGTGCCAGCAGTCCTCTGGACAGATATTGGGAAAAACTGTTTTTT.